A selection of T cell receptor beta chains follows, all from one sample in a study of blood T cell repertoires in COVID-19. The assay was immunoSEQ multiplex PCR, and TCRdb's table has in-frame clones only and misses some. Here the sample spans some 290,000 clones, roughly 93% being singletons. Sequenced input: PBMCs or T cells enriched from blood (not recorded which). These receptors were obtained from a woman aged 40-49 years with acute COVID-19. Both conserved end residues are part of each CDR3. The D gene is left open where the match is weak. Only part of the rows carry a size: once, few, many, or a class if the clone is expanded.

j_call d_call v_call clone_size cdr3_aa cdr3_nt
TRBJ2-6 TRBD2 TRBV7-9 NA CASSLRWEGSTGANVLTF TGTGCCAGCAGCTTAAGGTGGGAGGGGTCGACTGGGGCCAACGTCCTGACTTTC
TRBJ2-1 TRBD2 TRBV7-9 NA CASSLEGMAGVLLNEQFF TGTGCCAGCAGCTTAGAGGGGATGGCGGGAGTTCTTCTGAATGAGCAGTTCTTC
TRBJ1-5 NA TRBV5-8 NA CASSLGDILNQPQHF TGTGCCAGCAGCTTGGGAGACATACTGAATCAGCCCCAGCATTTT
TRBJ1-1 NA TRBV6-5 NA CATWLGEQGSTEAFF TGTGCCACCTGGCTGGGCGAACAGGGCAGCACTGAAGCTTTCTTT
TRBJ1-2 NA TRBV24-1 NA CATSDSVFYGYTF TGTGCCACCAGTGATTCGGTTTTCTATGGCTACACCTTC
TRBJ2-7 TRBD2 TRBV7-8 NA CASSPRTSGGAHEQYF TGTGCCAGCAGCCCCCGGACTAGCGGGGGGGCCCACGAGCAGTACTTC
TRBJ1-6 NA TRBV5-1 once CASSEEGSYNSPLHF TGCGCCAGCAGCGAGGAGGGGTCCTATAATTCACCCCTCCACTTT
TRBJ1-2 TRBD1 TRBV29-1 NA CSVGTGGAKTGYTF TGCAGCGTGGGTACAGGGGGCGCGAAGACTGGCTACACCTTC
TRBJ1-2 TRBD1 TRBV28 once CASKRDSSTNYGYTF TGTGCCAGCAAACGGGACAGTTCTACTAACTATGGCTACACCTTC
TRBJ2-5 NA TRBV27 NA CASSSPGETQYF TGTGCCAGCAGTTCCCCCGGGGAGACCCAGTACTTC
TRBJ2-5 NA TRBV7-2 NA CASSIGPRGRETQYF TGTGCCAGCAGCATAGGGCCCCGGGGTCGAGAGACCCAGTACTTC
TRBJ2-3 NA TRBV7-2 NA CASSLVGSTDTQYF TGTGCCAGCAGCTTAGTGGGCAGCACAGATACGCAGTATTTT
TRBJ1-2 NA TRBV18 NA CASSPIDQGTGYTF TGTGCCAGCTCACCTATCGACCAGGGTACCGGCTACACCTTC
TRBJ2-3 TRBD2 TRBV30 NA CAWTSGRGATDTQYF TGTGCCTGGACTAGCGGGAGGGGAGCGACAGATACGCAGTATTTT
TRBJ1-1 NA TRBV11-1 NA CASSPSTGTEAFF TGTGCCAGCAGCCCCTCGACGGGCACTGAAGCTTTCTTT
TRBJ1-1 NA TRBV3-1/TRBV3-2 NA CASSGGGATEAFF TGTGCCAGCAGCGGGGGAGGAGCCACTGAAGCTTTCTTT
TRBJ2-7 TRBD2 TRBV30 NA CAWGAGGLVSEQYF TGTGCCTGGGGGGCGGGAGGACTAGTTTCCGAGCAGTACTTC
TRBJ1-5 NA TRBV2 NA CASSEQGSNQPQHF TGTGCCAGCAGCGAACAGGGTAGCAATCAGCCCCAGCATTTT
TRBJ1-2 NA TRBV29-1 NA CSVEDRGNYGYTF TGCAGCGTTGAAGATCGGGGTAACTATGGCTACACCTTC
TRBJ1-1 NA TRBV5-1 NA CASSLRGSAEAFF TGCGCCAGCAGCTTGAGAGGGAGCGCTGAAGCTTTCTTT
TRBJ1-2 NA TRBV2 once CASSEGPGGGYTF TGTGCCAGCAGTGAAGGGCCCGGAGGGGGCTACACCTTC
TRBJ2-1 TRBD2 TRBV7-3 NA CASSPASGGYNEQFF TGTGCCAGCAGCCCCGCTAGCGGGGGTTACAATGAGCAGTTCTTC
TRBJ1-6 TRBD1 TRBV25-1 NA CASSELGTAYNSPLHF TGTGCCAGCAGTGAATTGGGGACAGCTTATAATTCACCCCTCCACTTT
TRBJ2-5 NA TRBV7-9 NA CASSADYFETQYF TGTGCCAGCAGCGCAGACTACTTCGAGACCCAGTACTTC